Shown below are 19 T cell receptor beta chains from a single sample sequenced in a study of shared clonotypes between healthy human individuals (dated by TCRdb to the early 2020s). Libraries were prepared through the immunoSEQ multiplex PCR assay. This immuneACCESS table, as held by TCRdb, lists in-frame sequences with V and J called but not all clones. Of the missing ones, under half trace to an unresolved V gene in checked studies; the others have no known cause. The sample profile shows 800,000 to 1,200,000 clones; approximately 80% of them were found once. The ten largest clones capture 0.5% to 0.6% of the sample. Sequencing was performed on memory CD4+ T cells from PBMCs. Explained via the paper, the cell subset or site label denotes: CD45RA-negative fraction. Every receptor here comes from a man between 18 and 35 years old in good health. Some clones in this sample may be carry-over from other donors' samples.

The chain couples TRBV30 to TRBJ2-2, with unresolved D. V gave up 0 bases and J gave up 1 base, with 12 bases separating them. The length of the CDR3 is 16 residues. Germline CDR1 GTSNPN, CDR2 SVGIG (reference sequence). CDR3 residues: CAWSVLRLGNTGELFF. In DNA, the CDR3 is TGTGCCTGGAGTGTACTACGGCTAGGGAACACCGGGGAGCTGTTTTTT.

This clone came up a few times. The rearrangement joins TRBV11-2 to TRBJ1-1, with a possible D match to TRBD1 (5 bases). The germline V gene encodes CDR1 SGHAT and CDR2 FQNNGV. V was trimmed by 8 bases and J by 0 bases, leaving 10 bases between them. The CDR3 is made up of 13 amino acids. The CDR3: CASVRQLNTEAFF. CDR3 sequence (DNA): TGTGCCAGCGTGAGACAGCTGAACACTGAAGCTTTCTTT.

The gene calls are TRBV6-1 and TRBJ1-3; weak D call: TRBD1 (5 bases). CDR1 is MNHNS and CDR2 is SASEGT in the germline V gene. The CDR3 is 15 residues long. V gave up 2 bases and J gave up 3 bases, with 11 bases separating them. In nucleotides, the CDR3 is TGTGCCAGCAGTGAATGGGCAGGGCGTGGAAACACCATATATTTT. It is translated as CASSEWAGRGNTIYF.

The rearrangement uses TRBV27 and TRBJ2-3; 8 nucleotides match TRBD1. CDR1 is MNHEY, CDR2 SMNVEV, per germline (reference sequence). This CDR3 contains 15 residues. V shed 2 bases, J shed 5 bases, and the junction held 6 bases outside the gene matches. The CDR3: CASSLTGGVRDTQYF. In DNA, the CDR3 is TGTGCCAGCAGTTTAACAGGGGGAGTCAGAGATACGCAGTATTTT.

The chain links TRBV4-1 to TRBJ1-2, with D perhaps TRBD1 (5 bases). Looked up from germline, CDR1 is MGHRA and CDR2 is YSYEKL. CDR3 length: 18 residues. The V end was cut by 4 bases, the J end by 5 bases, with 26 bases between. Here the CDR3 DNA reads TGCGCCAGCAGCCGGACCCTTTCCCAGTCTCAGGGAGGGTATGGCTACACCTTC. Its translation is CASSRTLSQSQGGYGYTF.

The chain couples TRBV5-1 to TRBJ2-5, with D maybe TRBD1 (6 bases). Trimming cost V 6 bases and J 3 bases, with 9 bases left between them. Germline V gene data show CDR1 as SGHRS and CDR2 as YFSETQ. The CDR3 is made up of 12 amino acids. CDR3 nucleotide sequence: TGCGCCAGCAACCACAGGGAAGAGACCCAGTACTTC. This gives the protein CASNHREETQYF.

The chain carries TRBV19 and TRBJ1-1; maybe TRBD1 (6 bases). The CDR3 length is 13 residues. Trimming pared 2 bases from V and 3 bases from J, leaving 7 bases between. Germline V gene lookup returns CDR1 LNHDA and CDR2 SQIVND (reference sequence). The CDR3 is CASSIRQDTEAFF. CDR3 coding DNA: TGTGCCAGTAGTATACGACAGGACACTGAAGCTTTCTTT.

This chain uses TRBV6-1 with TRBJ1-5, with D possibly TRBD1 on 6 matching bases. Germline assignment: CDR1 MNHNS and CDR2 SASEGT. CDR3 length equals 14 residues. V shed 7 bases and J shed 0 bases, with 10 bases lying between them. The CDR3 DNA is TGTGCCAGCATTAGACAGGTTAGCAATCAGCCCCAGCATTTT. This translates into CASIRQVSNQPQHF.

This clone was recorded once. The chain joins TRBV11-2 to TRBJ1-4; 7 bases are shared with TRBD1. CDR1 and CDR2 from the germline V gene are SGHAT and FQNNGV. The CDR3 is 15 amino acids. Trimming removed 5 bases from V and 8 bases from J; junction bases left unmatched: 11. CDR3 bases: TGTGCCAGCAGCATCCAGACAGGGCTAGGAGAAAAACTGTTTTTT. It yields the protein CASSIQTGLGEKLFF.

V and J are TRBV6-1 and TRBJ1-3; maybe TRBD1 (6 bases). The CDR3 runs to 14 residues. Germline CDR1 reads MNHNS; CDR2 reads SASEGT. The V and J ends lost 6 bases and 0 bases respectively, with 9 bases between them. As DNA, the CDR3 is TGTGCCAGCAGGACAGGCTACTCTGGAAACACCATATATTTT. Its protein is CASRTGYSGNTIYF.

Only a few counts were recorded for this clone. The chain links TRBV27 to TRBJ1-2, with D unresolved. The CDR3 is 12 amino acids. The germline V and J ends were trimmed by 6 bases and 3 bases, with 8 bases remaining between them. Per germline, CDR1 MNHEY and CDR2 SMNVEV (reference sequence). The CDR3 reads CASRAFDYGYTF. CDR3 bases: TGTGCCAGCAGGGCCTTTGACTATGGCTACACCTTC.

This clone was recorded a few times. V is TRBV19 and J is TRBJ2-3; 8 bases fit TRBD2. J was trimmed by 1 base and V by 10 bases; bases with no gene match: 7. The CDR3 spans 14 residues. CDR1 and CDR2 from the germline V gene are LNHDA and SQIVND (reference sequence). This CDR3 reads CATQLADRTDTQYF. CDR3 in DNA: TGTGCCACCCAACTAGCGGACCGCACAGATACGCAGTATTTT.

The V gene is TRBV15, the J gene TRBJ1-5; D call uncertain. Germline V gene sequence: CDR1 LNHNV, CDR2 YYDKDF (reference sequence). The V end lost 2 bases, the J end lost 4 bases, and 12 bases lay between the germline ends. CDR3 length equals 15 residues. The CDR3 region has the DNA TGTGCCACCAGCAGACCCGGGGTTGGGAATCAGCCCCAGCATTTT. This sequence encodes CATSRPGVGNQPQHF.

There are many counts of this clone. The CDR3 spells CASSWGAASGNGLAKNIQYF. CDR3 bases: TGCGCCAGCAGCTGGGGGGCGGCTAGCGGGAATGGTCTAGCCAAAAACATTCAGTACTTC. The chain recombines TRBV5-1 with TRBJ2-4; TRBD2 matches 9 bases. V was clipped by 3 bases and J by 0 bases; unmatched bases: 16. Looked up from germline, CDR1 is SGHRS and CDR2 is YFSETQ. The CDR3 is made up of 20 amino acids.

The J gene is TRBJ2-3, the V gene TRBV20-1; D is undetermined. Germline CDR1 and CDR2: DFQATT and SNEGSKA (reference sequence). The ends were cut back, 2 bases at V and 14 bases at J, with 11 bases in the middle. The CDR3 spans 10 residues. This chain's CDR3 is CSARLTPRYF. The CDR3 DNA is TGCAGTGCTAGACTCACCCCACGGTATTTT.

The rearrangement links TRBV28 to TRBJ1-3, with a possible D match to TRBD1 (6 bases). Germline CDR1 MDHEN, CDR2 SYDVKM. The CDR3 totals 14 residues. V was trimmed by 6 bases and J by 4 bases, leaving 13 bases between them. DNA for the CDR3: TGTGCCAGCAGGAAAGGGGGGGGAGGAAACACCATATATTTT. Protein sequence: CASRKGGGGNTIYF.

CDR3 in amino acids: CASSLASSGIYNEQFF. The CDR3 DNA reads TGTGCCAGCAGCTTAGCGTCTAGCGGGATATACAATGAGCAGTTCTTC. The chain joins TRBV11-1 to TRBJ2-1, with 9 positions matching TRBD2. Germline V gene sequence: CDR1 SGHAT, CDR2 FQDESV (reference sequence). The CDR3 contains 16 residues. After removal of 0 bases from V and 4 bases from J, the junction contained 4 bases not matched to a gene. Drawing the rest from reference TRBV11-1 and TRBJ2-1, the complete variable domain is EAEVAQSPRYKITEKSQAVAFWCDPISGHATLYWYRQILGQGPELLVQFQDESVVDDSQLPKDRFSAERLKGVDSTLKIQPAELGDSAMYLCASSLASSGIYNEQFFGPGTRLTVL.

The chain carries TRBV7-8 and TRBJ2-1; D is unresolved. Germline V CDR1 and CDR2: SGHVS, FQNEAQ. This CDR3 spans 15 amino acids. Trimming left V 3 bases short and J 3 bases short, with 12 bases between. The CDR3 loop is CASSFRSQDYNEQFF. CDR3 nucleotide sequence: TGTGCCAGCAGCTTTAGATCGCAAGACTACAATGAGCAGTTCTTC.

The chain combines TRBV7-9 with TRBJ1-1; a possible D gene is TRBD1 (5 bases). The CDR3 totals 13 residues. The germline V gene encodes CDR1 SEHNR and CDR2 FQNEAQ (reference sequence). V dropped 0 bases and J dropped 11 bases, with 13 bases sitting between them. The CDR3 nucleotides are TGTGCCAGCAGCTTAGCGGGGGTAAAGGGGGCTTTCTTT. It specifies CASSLAGVKGAFF.